The entry that follows covers one T cell receptor (beta chain) sequence. No antigen is known for it. Germline is not matched at one junction end, which may reflect a read error. Germline V gene data show CDR1 as SNHLY and CDR2 as FYNNEI. This CDR3 has 16 amino acids. The study profiled TCR beta VDJ and CDR3 using genomic DNA as template. Each CDR3 protein gets one entry after TCRdb re-called the reads with MiXCR. The table records just over 400,000 distinct CDR3 sequences, roughly 64% of them present only once. This specimen belongs to a study of CD8+CD57+ T cells in acquired aplastic anemia. Regarding the study as a whole: Sharing between patients and controls was observed for around 30 CD8+ CDR3 sequences.

The rearrangement links TRBV2 to TRBJ1-4; no firm D call. This clonotype was obtained from a human donor in good health, serving as a control. The specimen sequenced was sorted CD4+, CD8+, or CD8+CD57+ T cells (not recorded which) from PBMCs. CDR3 amino acids: CASSASVGSANENLFF. The CDR3 bases are TGTGCCAGCAGTGCAAGCGTTGGGTCAGCTAATGAAAATCTGTTTTTT.